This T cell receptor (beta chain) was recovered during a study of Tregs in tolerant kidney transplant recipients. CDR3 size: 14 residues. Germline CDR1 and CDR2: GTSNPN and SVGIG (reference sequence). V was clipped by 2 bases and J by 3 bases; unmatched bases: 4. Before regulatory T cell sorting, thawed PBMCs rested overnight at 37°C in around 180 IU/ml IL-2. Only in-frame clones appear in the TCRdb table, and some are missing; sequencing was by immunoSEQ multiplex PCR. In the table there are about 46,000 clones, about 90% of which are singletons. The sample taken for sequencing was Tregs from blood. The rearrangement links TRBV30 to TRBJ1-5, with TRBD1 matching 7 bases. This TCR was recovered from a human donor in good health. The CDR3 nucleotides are TGTGCCTGGAGTTTCGGGACAGTCAATCAGCCCCAGCATTTT. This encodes CAWSFGTVNQPQHF. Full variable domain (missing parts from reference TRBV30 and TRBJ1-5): SQTIHQWPATLVQPVGSPLSLECTVEGTSNPNLYWYRQAAGRGLQLLFYSVGIGQISSEVPQNLSASRPQDRQFILSSKKLLLSDSGFYLCAWSFGTVNQPQHFGDGTRLSIL.